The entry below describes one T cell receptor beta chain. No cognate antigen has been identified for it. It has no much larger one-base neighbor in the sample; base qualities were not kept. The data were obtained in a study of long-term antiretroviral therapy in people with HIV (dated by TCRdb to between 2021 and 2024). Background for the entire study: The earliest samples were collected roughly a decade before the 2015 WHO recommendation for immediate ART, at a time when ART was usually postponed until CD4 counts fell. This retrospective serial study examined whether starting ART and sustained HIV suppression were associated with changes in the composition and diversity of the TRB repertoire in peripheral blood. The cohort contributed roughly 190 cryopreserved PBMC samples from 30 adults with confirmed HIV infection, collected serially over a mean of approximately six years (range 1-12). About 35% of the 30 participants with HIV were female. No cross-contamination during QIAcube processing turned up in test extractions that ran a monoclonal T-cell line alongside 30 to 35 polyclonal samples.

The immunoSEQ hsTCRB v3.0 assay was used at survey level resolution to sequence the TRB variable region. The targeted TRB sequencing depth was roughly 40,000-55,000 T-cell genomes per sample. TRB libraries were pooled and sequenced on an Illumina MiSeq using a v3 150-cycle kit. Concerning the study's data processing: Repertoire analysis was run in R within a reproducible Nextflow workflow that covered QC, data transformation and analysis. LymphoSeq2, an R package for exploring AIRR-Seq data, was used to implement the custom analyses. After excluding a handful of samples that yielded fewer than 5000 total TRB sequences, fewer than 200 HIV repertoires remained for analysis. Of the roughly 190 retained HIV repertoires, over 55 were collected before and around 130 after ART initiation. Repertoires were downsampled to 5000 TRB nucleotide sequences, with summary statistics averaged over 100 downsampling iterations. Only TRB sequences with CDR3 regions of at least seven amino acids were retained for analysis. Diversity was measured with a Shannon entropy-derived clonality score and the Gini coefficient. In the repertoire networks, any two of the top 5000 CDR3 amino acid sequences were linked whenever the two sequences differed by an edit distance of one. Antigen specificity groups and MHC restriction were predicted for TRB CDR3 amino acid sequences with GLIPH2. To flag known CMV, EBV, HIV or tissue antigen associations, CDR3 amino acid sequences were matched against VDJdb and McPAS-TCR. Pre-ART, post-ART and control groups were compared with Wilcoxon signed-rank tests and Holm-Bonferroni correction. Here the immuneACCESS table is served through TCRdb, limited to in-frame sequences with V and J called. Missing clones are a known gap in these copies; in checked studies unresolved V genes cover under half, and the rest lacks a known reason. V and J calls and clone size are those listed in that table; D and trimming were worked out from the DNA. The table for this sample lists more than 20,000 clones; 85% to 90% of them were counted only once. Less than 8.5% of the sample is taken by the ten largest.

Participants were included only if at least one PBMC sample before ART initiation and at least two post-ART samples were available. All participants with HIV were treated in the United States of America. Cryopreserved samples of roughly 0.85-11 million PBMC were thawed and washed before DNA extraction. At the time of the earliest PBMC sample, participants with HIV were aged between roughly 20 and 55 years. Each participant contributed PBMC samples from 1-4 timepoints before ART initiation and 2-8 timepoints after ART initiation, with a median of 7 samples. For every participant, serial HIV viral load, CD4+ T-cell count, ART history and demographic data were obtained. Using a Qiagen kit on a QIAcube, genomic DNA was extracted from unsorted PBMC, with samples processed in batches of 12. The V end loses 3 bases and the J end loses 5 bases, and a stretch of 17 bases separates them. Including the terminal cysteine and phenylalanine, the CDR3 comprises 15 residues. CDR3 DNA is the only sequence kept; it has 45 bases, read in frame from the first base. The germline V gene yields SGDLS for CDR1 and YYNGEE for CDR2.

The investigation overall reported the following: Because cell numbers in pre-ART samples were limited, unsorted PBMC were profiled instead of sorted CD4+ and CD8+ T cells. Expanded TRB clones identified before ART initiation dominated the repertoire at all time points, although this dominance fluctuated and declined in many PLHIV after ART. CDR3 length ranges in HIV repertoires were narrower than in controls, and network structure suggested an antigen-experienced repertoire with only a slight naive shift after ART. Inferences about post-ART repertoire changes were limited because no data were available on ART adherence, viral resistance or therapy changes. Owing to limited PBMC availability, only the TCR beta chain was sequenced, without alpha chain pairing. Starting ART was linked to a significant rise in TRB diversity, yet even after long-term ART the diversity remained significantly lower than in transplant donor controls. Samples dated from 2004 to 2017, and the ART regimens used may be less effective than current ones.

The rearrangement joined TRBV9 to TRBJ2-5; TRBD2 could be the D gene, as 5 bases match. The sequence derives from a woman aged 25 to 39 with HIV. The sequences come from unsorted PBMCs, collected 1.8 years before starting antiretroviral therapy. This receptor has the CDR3 CASSDGRGSMETQYF. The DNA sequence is TGTGCCAGCAGCGATGGCCGGGGTAGTATGGAGACCCAGTACTTC. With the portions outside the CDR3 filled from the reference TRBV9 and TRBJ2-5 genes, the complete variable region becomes DSGVTQTPKHLITATGQRVTLRCSPRSGDLSVYWYQQSLDQGLQFLIQYYNGEERAKGNILERFSAQQFPDLHSELNLSSLELGDSALYFCASSDGRGSMETQYFGPGTRLLVL.